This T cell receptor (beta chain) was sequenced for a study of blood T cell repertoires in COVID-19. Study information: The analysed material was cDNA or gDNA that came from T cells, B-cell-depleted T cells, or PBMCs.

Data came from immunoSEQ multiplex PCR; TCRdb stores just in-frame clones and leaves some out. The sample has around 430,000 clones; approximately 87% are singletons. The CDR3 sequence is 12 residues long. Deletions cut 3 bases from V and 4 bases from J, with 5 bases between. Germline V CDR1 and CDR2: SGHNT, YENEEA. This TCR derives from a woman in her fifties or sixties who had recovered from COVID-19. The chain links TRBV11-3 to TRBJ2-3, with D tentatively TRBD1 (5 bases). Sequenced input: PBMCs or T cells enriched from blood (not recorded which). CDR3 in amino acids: CASSFRADTQYF. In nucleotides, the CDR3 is TGTGCCAGCAGCTTCAGGGCAGATACGCAGTATTTT.